This T cell receptor beta chain was captured by sequencing in a study of cytomegalovirus exposure and HLA in healthy donors. Study-wide results and caveats: Later analysis associated a missense DCLRE1C variant with TCR beta V- and J-gene trimming. TCR beta chains numbering some 150 were designated cytomegalovirus-associated.

With 60 Vbeta and 13 Jbeta primers, the PCR was carried out. In the original workflow: Around 12 million of about 80 million unique TCR beta chains were shared, per a later count. TCRdb's table, derived via immunoSEQ multiplex PCR, lists solely in-frame clones and lacks some. D and trimming come from the DNA, and the V and J calls and clone size come from that table. The sample lists 110,000 to 150,000 clones; roughly 80% were seen once. V lost 3 bases, J lost 3 bases, and 2 bases stayed unmatched. The germline V gene has CDR1 SGHRS and CDR2 YFSETQ. CDR3 size: 14 residues. Remarks on this clone: What it binds is not known.

The sequenced sample consisted of PBMCs. The rearrangement links TRBV5-1 to TRBJ2-3; 9 bases match TRBD2. The clonotype was recovered from a female donor in good health and CMV-seronegative. CDR3 in DNA: TGCGCCAGCAGCTCGGGACTAGCAACAGATACGCAGTATTTT. It is translated as CASSSGLATDTQYF.